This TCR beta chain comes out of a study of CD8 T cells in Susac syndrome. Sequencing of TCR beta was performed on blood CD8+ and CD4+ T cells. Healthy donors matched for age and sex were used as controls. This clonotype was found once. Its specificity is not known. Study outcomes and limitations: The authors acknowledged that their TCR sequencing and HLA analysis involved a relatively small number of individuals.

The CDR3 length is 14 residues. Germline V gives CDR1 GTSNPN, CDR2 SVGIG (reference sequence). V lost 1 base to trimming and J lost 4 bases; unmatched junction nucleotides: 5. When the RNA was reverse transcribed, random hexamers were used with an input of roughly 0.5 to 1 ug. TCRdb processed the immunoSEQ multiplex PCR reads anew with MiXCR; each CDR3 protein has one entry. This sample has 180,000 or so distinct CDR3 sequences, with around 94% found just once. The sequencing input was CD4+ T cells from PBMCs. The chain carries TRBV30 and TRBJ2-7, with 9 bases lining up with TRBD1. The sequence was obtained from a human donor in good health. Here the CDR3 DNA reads TGTGCCTGGAGTGCGGGACAGGGCTTTTACGAGCAGTACTTC. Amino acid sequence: CAWSAGQGFYEQYF.